These 25 T cell receptor beta chains came from one sample sequenced in a study of T-cell memory formation after mild COVID-19. One entry per CDR3 protein, called by TCRdb with MiXCR from the 5' RACE reads. The top ten hold 2% to 3% of the sample, which has approximately 190,000 distinct CDR3 sequences, around 20% seen once. Specimen: PBMCs or a T cell subset sorted from them (not recorded which). These TCRs come from an adult woman who had mild COVID-19 (a few samples of this study predate the infection). Cell type and time point are not known.

This clonotype came up many times. This chain uses TRBV20-1 with TRBJ1-5, with 9 bases identical to TRBD1. The CDR3 extends over 16 amino acids. Germline CDR1 and CDR2: DFQATT and SNEGSKA (reference sequence). The V and J ends lost 5 bases and 0 bases, in that order; junction bases with no gene match: 8. CDR3 coding DNA: TGCAGTGCTTCCGACAGGGGGTCTTATAGCAATCAGCCCCAGCATTTT. Protein: CSASDRGSYSNQPQHF.

V gene TRBV29-1 combines with J gene TRBJ1-2; 9 bases align to TRBD1. The length of the CDR3 is 15 residues. V lost 5 bases to trimming and J lost 0 bases; unmatched junction nucleotides: 7. CDR1 is SQVTM and CDR2 is ANQGSEA in the germline V gene. In DNA form, the CDR3 reads TGCAGCGTTAAACTCTGGGACAGGGCTAACTATGGCTACACCTTC. Its translation is CSVKLWDRANYGYTF. Based on the CDR3 plus reference TRBV29-1 and TRBJ1-2, the full variable domain is SAVISQKPSRDICQRGTSLTIQCQVDSQVTMMFWYRQQPGQSLTLIATANQGSEATYESGFVIDKFPISRPNLTFSTLTVSNMSPEDSSIYLCSVKLWDRANYGYTFGSGTRLTVV.

In its sample, this clonotype was seen many times. This sequence joins TRBV5-1 and TRBJ1-2; the D gene is possibly TRBD1 (5 bases). V was cut by 4 bases and J by 6 bases, with 16 bases left in between. CDR3 length: 14 amino acids. The germline V gene encodes CDR1 SGHRS and CDR2 YFSETQ. The CDR3 nucleotides read TGCGCCAGCAGCCCGATGACAGCACTCGATGGCTACACCTTC. Translated, it gives CASSPMTALDGYTF.

This clonotype was counted ten times or more. V gene TRBV29-1 combines with J gene TRBJ2-7, with TRBD2 matching over 14 bases. CDR1 and CDR2 from the germline V gene are SQVTM and ANQGSEA. V lost 6 bases to trimming and J lost 4 bases; unmatched junction nucleotides: 8. The CDR3 runs 15 residues. CDR3 DNA sequence: TGCAGCGTGGGGACTAGCGGGAGAACGCCTTACGAGCAGTACTTC. Translated: CSVGTSGRTPYEQYF.

This clonotype was detected only a few times. The CDR3 nucleotides are TGTGCCTGGAGTACCTCCTACGAGCAGTACTTC. Residues: CAWSTSYEQYF. V usage is TRBV30 and J usage is TRBJ2-7; D uncertain. The CDR3 is made up of 11 amino acids. Per germline, CDR1 GTSNPN and CDR2 SVGIG (reference sequence). V was trimmed by 2 bases and J by 0 bases, leaving 2 bases between them.

This clonotype has just a few counts. CDR3 sequence reads: CASSLASKSTDTQYF. The CDR3 DNA is TGCGCCAGCAGCCTGGCTAGCAAAAGCACAGATACGCAGTATTTT. The chain links TRBV5-1 to TRBJ2-3, with D perhaps matching TRBD2 (5 bases). V was cut by 4 bases and J by 0 bases, with 12 bases left in between. The CDR3 has 15 residues. The germline V gene encodes CDR1 SGHRS and CDR2 YFSETQ.

This clonotype was counted between two and nine times. The chain recombines TRBV4-2 with TRBJ2-5, with 10 bases fitting TRBD2. This CDR3 spans 17 amino acids. J gave up 5 bases and V 1 base, and 10 bases lay outside the gene matches. Germline V gene data show CDR1 as LGHNA and CDR2 as YNFKEQ. The CDR3 here is CASSQGDIAGGGETQYF. The CDR3 coding sequence is TGTGCCAGCAGCCAAGGCGATATAGCGGGGGGAGGGGAGACCCAGTACTTC.

This sequence joins TRBV27 and TRBJ2-7; 7 nucleotides agree with TRBD1. This CDR3 spans 13 amino acids. Germline V gene lookup returns CDR1 MNHEY and CDR2 SMNVEV (reference sequence). Germline trimming cut 3 bases from V and 6 bases from J; bases unmatched to any gene: 5. For the CDR3, the DNA is TGTGCCAGCAGTTTCTCACAGGGGCGCGAGCAGTACTTC. This encodes CASSFSQGREQYF.

This clonotype was recorded at least ten times. The gene calls are TRBV12-3 or TRBV12-4 and TRBJ1-2; tentative D call: TRBD1 (6 bases). This CDR3 spans 13 amino acids. V was trimmed by 6 bases and J by 8 bases, leaving 16 bases between them. CDR3 DNA sequence: TGTGCCAGCAGGCCGGCAGGGGCAGGGGGCTACACCTTC. It encodes CASRPAGAGGYTF.

This clonotype has a count of ten or more. The chain links TRBV7-9 to TRBJ2-5; TRBD2 agrees at 16 bases. Germline values: CDR1 SEHNR, CDR2 FQNEAQ (reference sequence). The trim removed 2 bases at V and 4 bases at J, leaving 10 bases unmatched. CDR3 length equals 19 residues. Written as DNA, the CDR3 is TGTGCCAGCAGCTTAAAACCGGGACTAGCGGGAGGGCCACGAGAGACCCAGTACTTC. Residues: CASSLKPGLAGGPRETQYF.

The chain joins TRBV13 to TRBJ2-6; unclear D gene. The germline V gene encodes CDR1 PRHDT and CDR2 FYEKMQ (reference sequence). Trimming removed 4 bases from V and 0 bases from J, with 4 bases in between. This CDR3 comprises 14 residues. For the CDR3, the DNA is TGTGCCAGCAGCTCTAACTCTGGGGCCAACGTCCTGACTTTC. Residues: CASSSNSGANVLTF.

This clonotype has more than one count but fewer than ten. The chain has TRBV7-8 and TRBJ1-1; 7 positions agree with TRBD1. This CDR3 is 14 amino acids long. Trimming cost V 6 bases and J 11 bases; bases outside gene matches: 15. Germline CDR1 and CDR2: SGHVS and FQNEAQ. CDR3: CASSATPLQGGAFF. CDR3 sequence (DNA): TGTGCCAGCAGTGCAACTCCTCTGCAGGGGGGCGCTTTCTTT.

The sample holds a few counts of this clonotype. The chain is built from TRBV3-1 and TRBJ1-2; 12 nucleotides align to TRBD1. V dropped 3 bases and J dropped 4; count of bases not matched to a gene: 12. CDR1 is LGHDT and CDR2 is YNNKEL in the germline V gene (reference sequence). The CDR3 sequence is 18 residues long. This CDR3 is CASSQAGTGGYRGYGYTF. The CDR3 DNA sequence: TGTGCCAGCAGCCAGGCCGGGACAGGGGGCTACCGGGGCTATGGCTACACCTTC.

The V call is TRBV5-1, the J call TRBJ2-2; 15 bases agree with TRBD2. The CDR3 consists of 18 residues. CDR1 and CDR2 (germline): SGHRS, YFSETQ. Unmatched junction bases numbered 10, after V lost 7 bases and J lost 3 bases. CDR3 sequence reads: CASRRGTSGGSDTGELFF. In DNA form, the CDR3 reads TGCGCCAGCCGACGAGGGACTAGCGGGGGGTCGGACACCGGGGAGCTGTTTTTT.

This clonotype was recorded a few times. The V and J genes are TRBV7-8 and TRBJ2-1; 12 bases line up with TRBD2. V shed 3 bases, J shed 5 bases, and the junction held 2 bases outside the gene matches. This CDR3 comprises 15 residues. Germline CDR1 reads SGHVS; CDR2 reads FQNEAQ. Written as DNA, the CDR3 is TGTGCCAGCAGCTTTAGGACTAGCGGGAACAATGAGCAGTTCTTC. It is translated as CASSFRTSGNNEQFF.

This clonotype was seen more than once but under ten times. The V and J genes are TRBV24-1 and TRBJ1-5, with unresolved D. Germline V gives CDR1 KGHDR, CDR2 SFDVKD. The CDR3 loop spans 15 amino acids. The germline V and J ends were trimmed by 5 bases and 1 base, with 11 bases remaining between them. The CDR3, as DNA: TGTGCCACCAGTGCAGGCTACGGGAGCAATCAGCCCCAGCATTTT. It is translated as CATSAGYGSNQPQHF.

This clonotype was counted ten times or more. V is TRBV3-1 and J is TRBJ1-2; D ambiguous. The V end lost 1 base, the J end lost 5 bases, and 2 bases lay between the germline ends. This CDR3 has 11 residues. Germline values: CDR1 LGHDT, CDR2 YNNKEL (reference sequence). The CDR3 nucleotides read TGTGCCAGCAGCCAAGGGTATGGCTACACCTTC. It is translated as CASSQGYGYTF.

In the case of this clonotype: Compared with germline, one end of the junction differs, possibly owing to a read error. V and J are TRBV19 and TRBJ2-7; tentatively, D is TRBD1 or TRBD2 (5 bases each). Germline V gene lookup returns CDR1 LNHDA and CDR2 SQIVND (reference sequence). CDR3 size: 14 residues. This chain's CDR3 is CDSSPGTVSYEQYF. Written as DNA, the CDR3 is TGTGACAGTAGTCCGGGGACGGTCTCCTACGAGCAGTACTTC.

The rearrangement uses TRBV7-2 and TRBJ1-1; D possibly corresponds to TRBD1 (6 bases). V dropped 1 base and J dropped 10 bases, with 19 bases sitting between them. CDR1 and CDR2 from the germline V gene are SGHTA and FQGNSA. The CDR3 has 15 amino acids. For the CDR3, the DNA is TGTGCCAGCAGCTTAGTCCCCCGGACAGCTTTAGGAGCTTTCTTT. Residues: CASSLVPRTALGAFF.

The V gene is TRBV20-1, the J gene TRBJ1-5; 8 bases map to TRBD1. Germline V gene lookup returns CDR1 DFQATT and CDR2 SNEGSKA (reference sequence). This CDR3 has 14 amino acids. V gave up 5 bases and J gave up 5 bases; unmatched junction bases: 8. CDR3 protein: CSARGTGLDQPQHF. The CDR3 DNA is TGCAGTGCTCGAGGGACAGGATTAGATCAGCCCCAGCATTTT.

This chain links TRBV5-1 with TRBJ1-3; D is unclear. The CDR3 totals 14 residues. Trimming cost V 2 bases and J 2 bases, with 8 bases left between them. The germline gives CDR1 SGHRS, CDR2 YFSETQ. The CDR3 here is CASSFGVTGNTIYF. The CDR3 coding sequence is TGCGCCAGCAGCTTCGGAGTAACTGGAAACACCATATATTTT.

This clonotype is labeled as medium-sized (0.01 to 0.1%). The chain recombines TRBV29-1 with TRBJ2-7; TRBD2 might be the D (6 bases). Germline-derived CDR1 and CDR2 are SQVTM and ANQGSEA. The V and J ends lost 8 bases and 5 bases respectively, with 28 bases between them. CDR3 size: 16 residues. The CDR3 DNA reads TGCAGCCCCACCCGGGACTCACTAAGGGGACTCCACGAGCAGTACTTC. It encodes CSPTRDSLRGLHEQYF.

The chain combines TRBV11-2 with TRBJ2-3; D might be TRBD2 (5 bases). This CDR3 has 14 residues. Germline CDR1 reads SGHAT; CDR2 reads FQNNGV. Trimming removed 10 bases at V and 2 bases at J, with 16 bases between. As DNA, the CDR3 is TGTGCCACCCAGAGGGTAGGGTTCACAGATACGCAGTATTTT. It encodes CATQRVGFTDTQYF.

This clonotype was picked up a small number of times. This chain links TRBV10-3 with TRBJ2-1, with 8 positions matching TRBD2. The CDR3 length is 16 residues. Trimming cost V 6 bases and J 7 bases; bases outside gene matches: 14. Per germline, CDR1 ENHRY and CDR2 SYGVKD. CDR3 amino acids: CAIRPTGTRSTNEQFF. The DNA for the CDR3 is TGTGCCATCAGGCCGACCGGGACTAGATCTACGAATGAGCAGTTCTTC.

This clonotype was picked up a small number of times. The V gene is TRBV3-1, the J gene TRBJ1-1; 7 bases are a match to TRBD1. CDR3 length: 14 amino acids. With 4 bases clipped from V and 2 bases from J, the junction kept 4 bases outside the gene matches. Germline CDR1 reads LGHDT; CDR2 reads YNNKEL (reference sequence). CDR3 loop: CASSRGQINTEAFF. The CDR3 DNA reads as TGTGCCAGCAGCCGGGGACAGATAAACACTGAAGCTTTCTTT.